The 10 T cell receptor beta chains reported below all come from one sample, sequenced in a study of shared clonotypes between healthy human individuals. Positive CCR7 selection of CD45RO-negative cells yielded the naive CD8 cells, and terminally differentiated effector memory CD45RA+ cells were excluded. Only in-frame clones appear in the TCRdb table, and some are missing; sequencing was by immunoSEQ multiplex PCR. The table lists around 580,000 clones, 98% of them singletons. The sequenced sample consisted of naive CD8+ T cells sorted from blood. All receptors derive from a man aged 30 to 45 in good health.

About this clone: Its ends do not fully match the called genes, so a read error is possible. V and J are TRBV6-1 and TRBJ2-2; D gene uncertain. The CDR3 runs to 14 residues. Germline V lookup: CDR1 MNHNS, CDR2 SASEGT. DNA for the CDR3: TGTGCCAGCACTGAACCAGCAGAGGACGGGGAGCTGTTTTTT. It encodes CASTEPAEDGELFF.

A single count supports this clone. The rearrangement joins TRBV18 to TRBJ2-7, with 7 positions matching TRBD1. The J segment lost 3 bases and the V segment lost 3 bases, leaving 11 bases of the junction unmatched. The CDR3 is 16 residues long. Germline V CDR1 and CDR2: KGHSH, LQKENI. The CDR3 here is CASSPRARDRNYEQYF. CDR3 DNA: TGTGCCAGCTCACCCCGGGCTCGGGACAGAAACTACGAGCAGTACTTC.

This clone came up once. CDR3 sequence (DNA): TGTGCCAGCAGGGAGGCCCACTCTACAACTAATGAAAAACTGTTTTTT. Protein product: CASREAHSTTNEKLFF. The chain is built from TRBV27 and TRBJ1-4; D remains unclear. Germline lookup yields CDR1 MNHEY and CDR2 SMNVEV (reference sequence). The CDR3 spans 16 residues. V was pared by 6 bases and J by 0 bases, with 14 bases between.

This chain uses TRBV7-3 with TRBJ2-1; TRBD2 agrees at 11 bases. The germline gives CDR1 SGHTA, CDR2 FQGTGA. Trimming removed 5 bases from V and 6 bases from J; junction bases left unmatched: 12. This CDR3 comprises 17 residues. The CDR3 spells CASSPEIAGGPFNEQFF. The CDR3 region has the DNA TGTGCCAGCAGCCCGGAGATAGCGGGAGGGCCTTTCAATGAGCAGTTCTTC.

V gene TRBV5-1 combines with J gene TRBJ2-6; no clear D gene. This CDR3 has 15 residues. Germline assignment: CDR1 SGHRS and CDR2 YFSETQ. V lost 4 bases and J lost 1, with 9 bases in between. As DNA, the CDR3 is TGCGCCAGCAGCGGACCAGGTTCTGGGGCCAACGTCCTGACTTTC. Translating gives CASSGPGSGANVLTF.

The chain joins TRBV4-1 to TRBJ1-1, with D unresolved. Trimming left V 4 bases short and J 7 bases short, with 22 bases between. Germline V gives CDR1 MGHRA, CDR2 YSYEKL. CDR3 length: 16 residues. Written as DNA, the CDR3 is TGCGCCAGCAGCCCCCAAAACACTTCTCCCAGAGGTGAAGCTTTCTTT. Protein product: CASSPQNTSPRGEAFF.

The chain combines TRBV7-9 with TRBJ2-7; D may be TRBD2 (6 bases). The V gene's germline CDR1 is SEHNR and CDR2 FQNEAQ (reference sequence). This CDR3 region has 12 residues. Trimming took off 5 bases at V and 6 bases at J, with 11 bases between the two ends. DNA for the CDR3: TGTGCCAGCAGCCACGGGGGAGGCGAGCAGTACTTC. It encodes CASSHGGGEQYF. The full variable domain, with the rest looked up from reference TRBV7-9 and TRBJ2-7, is DTGVSQNPRHKITKRGQNVTFRCDPISEHNRLYWYRQTLGQGPEFLTYFQNEAQLEKSRLLSDRFSAERPKGSFSTLEIQRTEQGDSAMYLCASSHGGGEQYFGPGTRLTVT.

The gene calls are TRBV9 and TRBJ2-2; the match to TRBD2 covers 8 bases. With V trimmed by 0 bases and J by 3 bases, 7 bases remained unmatched. This CDR3 has 17 residues. Germline values: CDR1 SGDLS, CDR2 YYNGEE. CDR3 sequence reads: CASSVGAGEGYTGELFF. The CDR3 region has the DNA TGTGCCAGCAGCGTAGGAGCGGGAGAGGGATACACCGGGGAGCTGTTTTTT.

The chain carries TRBV6-5 and TRBJ2-7; TRBD2 aligns across 13 bases. V was clipped by 0 bases and J by 5 bases; unmatched bases: 4. CDR3 length: 16 amino acids. CDR1 is MNHEY, CDR2 SVGAGI, per germline. For the CDR3, the DNA is TGTGCCAGCAGTTACTCGGTGGGACTAGCGGGAAACGAGCAGTACTTC. As protein: CASSYSVGLAGNEQYF.

This chain uses TRBV7-8 with TRBJ1-1; 7 nucleotides align to TRBD1. Germline CDR1 reads SGHVS; CDR2 reads FQNEAQ. The junction had 2 bases not matched to a gene; V was cut back by 3 bases and J by 1 base. The CDR3 covers 14 residues. The CDR3 sequence is CASSLDRTNTEAFF. The CDR3 DNA is TGTGCCAGCAGCTTGGACAGGACGAACACTGAAGCTTTCTTT.